This entry concerns a single TCR beta chain. These data come from a study of regulatory T cells in long-lasting Graves disease. Time point of the sample: newly diagnosed GD, antithyroid drugs for less than 3 months. Following extraction of RNA from PBMCs, that RNA was used to make the TCR library. Arm-PCR with iRepertoire HTBI primers amplified the CDR3 regions for these TCR beta libraries. Via MiXCR, TCRdb re-called the multiplex PCR reads, giving one row per CDR3 protein. Of about 430,000 distinct CDR3 sequences in the sample, approximately 15% were seen once. The ends lost 7 bases at V and 7 bases at J; junction bases unmatched: 7. CDR3 length: 13 amino acids. The germline gives CDR1 MNHEY, CDR2 SVGEGT. These same records also appear under a second study, on T cells in Graves' hyperthyroidism and ophthalmopathy. This second report adds: Clinicians diagnosed patients from clinical symptoms, serum thyroxine and TRAb, thyroid ultrasound and orbital computed tomography.

The TCR originated in a woman between 40 and 55 years old with Graves disease. Sample: peripheral blood mononuclear cells (PBMCs), taken at new diagnosis, from a patient treated with antithyroid drugs. The chain employs TRBV6-2 or TRBV6-3 and TRBJ1-5; 7 bases fit TRBD1. Here the CDR3 reads CASINRGGQPQHF. CDR3 bases: TGTGCCAGCATTAACAGGGGTGGCCAGCCCCAGCATTTT.